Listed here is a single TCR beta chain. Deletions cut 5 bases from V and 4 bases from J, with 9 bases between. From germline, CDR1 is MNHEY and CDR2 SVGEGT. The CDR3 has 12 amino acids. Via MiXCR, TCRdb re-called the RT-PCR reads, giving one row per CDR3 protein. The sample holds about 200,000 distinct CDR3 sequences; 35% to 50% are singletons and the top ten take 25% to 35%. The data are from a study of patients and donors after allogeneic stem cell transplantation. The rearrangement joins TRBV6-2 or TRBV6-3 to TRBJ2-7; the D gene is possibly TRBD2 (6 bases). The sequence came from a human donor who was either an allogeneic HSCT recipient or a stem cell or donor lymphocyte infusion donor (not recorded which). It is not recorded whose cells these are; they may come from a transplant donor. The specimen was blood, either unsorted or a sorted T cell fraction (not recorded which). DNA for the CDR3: TGTGCCAGCAGTCAGGACTATTACGAGCAGTACTTC. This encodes CASSQDYYEQYF.